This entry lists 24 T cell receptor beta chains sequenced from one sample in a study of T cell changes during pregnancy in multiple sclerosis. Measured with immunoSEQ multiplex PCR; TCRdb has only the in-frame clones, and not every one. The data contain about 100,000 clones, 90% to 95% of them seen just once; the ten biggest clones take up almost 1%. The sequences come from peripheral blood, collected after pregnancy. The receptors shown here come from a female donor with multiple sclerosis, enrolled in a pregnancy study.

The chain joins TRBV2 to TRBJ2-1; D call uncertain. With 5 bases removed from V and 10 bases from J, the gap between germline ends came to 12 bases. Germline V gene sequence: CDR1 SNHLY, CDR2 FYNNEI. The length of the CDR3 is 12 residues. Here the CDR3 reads CASSLRLGEQFF. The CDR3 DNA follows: TGTGCCAGCAGTTTGAGACTTGGGGAGCAGTTCTTC.

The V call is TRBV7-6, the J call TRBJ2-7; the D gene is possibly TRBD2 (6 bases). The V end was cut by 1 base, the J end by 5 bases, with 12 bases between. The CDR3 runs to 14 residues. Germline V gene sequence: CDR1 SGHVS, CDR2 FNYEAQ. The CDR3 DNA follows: TGTGCCAGCAGCTTAGTGGGACTCGTTAACGAGCAGTACTTC. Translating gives CASSLVGLVNEQYF. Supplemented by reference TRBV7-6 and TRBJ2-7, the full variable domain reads GAGVSQSPRYKVTKRGQDVALRCDPISGHVSLYWYRQALGQGPEFLTYFNYEAQQDKSGLPNDRFSAERPEGSISTLTIQRTEQRDSAMYRCASSLVGLVNEQYFGPGTRLTVT.

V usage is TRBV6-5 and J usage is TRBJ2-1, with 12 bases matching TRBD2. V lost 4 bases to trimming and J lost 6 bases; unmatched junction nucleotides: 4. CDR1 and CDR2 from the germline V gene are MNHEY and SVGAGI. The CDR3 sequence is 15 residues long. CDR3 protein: CASSWGLAGVNEQFF. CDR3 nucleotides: TGTGCCAGCAGTTGGGGACTAGCGGGCGTCAATGAGCAGTTCTTC.

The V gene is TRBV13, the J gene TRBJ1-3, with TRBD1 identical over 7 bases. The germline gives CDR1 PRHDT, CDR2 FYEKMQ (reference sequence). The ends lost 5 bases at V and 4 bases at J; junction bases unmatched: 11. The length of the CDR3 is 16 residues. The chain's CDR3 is CASSTTPGQYGNTIYF. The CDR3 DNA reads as TGTGCCAGCAGCACGACCCCGGGACAGTACGGAAACACCATATATTTT. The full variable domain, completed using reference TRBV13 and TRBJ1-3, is AAGVIQSPRHLIKEKRETATLKCYPIPRHDTVYWYQQGPGQDPQFLISFYEKMQSDKGSIPDRFSAQQFSDYHSELNMSSLELGDSALYFCASSTTPGQYGNTIYFGEGSWLTVV.

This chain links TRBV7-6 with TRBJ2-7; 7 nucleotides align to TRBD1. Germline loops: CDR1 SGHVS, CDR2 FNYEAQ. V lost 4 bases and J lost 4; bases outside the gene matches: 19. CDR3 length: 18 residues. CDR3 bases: TGTGCCAGCAGCTCCCTTCCCGTGAAGACAGGGTTACGATACGAGCAGTACTTC. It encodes CASSSLPVKTGLRYEQYF.

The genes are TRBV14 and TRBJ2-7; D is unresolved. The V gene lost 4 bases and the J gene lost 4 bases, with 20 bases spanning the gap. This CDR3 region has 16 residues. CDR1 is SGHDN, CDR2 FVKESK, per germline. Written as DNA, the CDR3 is TGTGCCAGCAGCCCCTCCCATGACGGAGCCTTTTACGAGCAGTACTTC. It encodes CASSPSHDGAFYEQYF.

This chain's CDR3 is CASSYRGRGVEAFF. Here the CDR3 DNA reads TGTGCCAGCAGTTACAGGGGGCGCGGGGTTGAAGCTTTCTTT. V usage is TRBV6-5 and J usage is TRBJ1-1; 7 bases fit TRBD1. This CDR3 region has 14 residues. In germline, CDR1 is MNHEY, CDR2 SVGAGI. With V trimmed by 2 bases and J by 7 bases, 7 bases remained unmatched.

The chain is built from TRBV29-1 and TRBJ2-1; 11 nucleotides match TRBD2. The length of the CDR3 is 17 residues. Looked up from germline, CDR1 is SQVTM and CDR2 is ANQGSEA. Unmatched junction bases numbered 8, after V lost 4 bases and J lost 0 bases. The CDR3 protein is CSVASGLAGFSYNEQFF. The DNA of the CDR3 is TGCAGCGTTGCCAGCGGACTAGCGGGTTTCTCCTACAATGAGCAGTTCTTC.

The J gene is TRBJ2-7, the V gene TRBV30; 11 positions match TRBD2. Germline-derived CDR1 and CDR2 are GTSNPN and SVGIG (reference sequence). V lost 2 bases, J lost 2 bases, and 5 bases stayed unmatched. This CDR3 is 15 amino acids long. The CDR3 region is CAWSPRLAGTYEQYF. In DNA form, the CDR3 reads TGTGCCTGGAGTCCTAGACTAGCGGGAACCTACGAGCAGTACTTC.

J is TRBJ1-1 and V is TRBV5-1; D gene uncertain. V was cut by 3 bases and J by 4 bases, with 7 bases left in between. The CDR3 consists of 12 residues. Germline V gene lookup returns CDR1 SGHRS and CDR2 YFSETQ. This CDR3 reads CASSSHSTEAFF. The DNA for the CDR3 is TGCGCCAGCAGCTCACATTCCACTGAAGCTTTCTTT.

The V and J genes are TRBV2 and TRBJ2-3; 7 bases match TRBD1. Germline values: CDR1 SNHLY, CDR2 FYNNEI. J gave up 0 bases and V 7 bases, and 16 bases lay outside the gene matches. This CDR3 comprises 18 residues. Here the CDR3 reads CASIREGARHTSTDTQYF. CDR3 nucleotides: TGTGCCAGCATCAGAGAGGGGGCCAGACATACTAGCACAGATACGCAGTATTTT.

The CDR3 is CASSSQGQGYNEQFF. CDR3 DNA sequence: TGTGCCAGCAGCAGCCAGGGACAGGGATACAATGAGCAGTTCTTC. The chain has TRBV5-6 and TRBJ2-1; 9 bases match TRBD1. V lost 4 bases, J lost 4 bases, and 6 bases stayed unmatched. This CDR3 is 15 amino acids long. The V gene's germline CDR1 is SGHDT and CDR2 YYEEEE. Complete variable domain (other parts from reference TRBV5-6 and TRBJ2-1): DAGVTQSPTHLIKTRGQQVTLRCSPKSGHDTVSWYQQALGQGPQFIFQYYEEEERQRGNFPDRFSGHQFPNYSSELNVNALLLGDSALYLCASSSQGQGYNEQFFGPGTRLTVL.

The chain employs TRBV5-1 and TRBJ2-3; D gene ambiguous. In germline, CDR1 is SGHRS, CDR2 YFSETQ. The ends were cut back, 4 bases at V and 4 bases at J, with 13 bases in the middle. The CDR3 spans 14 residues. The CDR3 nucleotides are TGCGCCAGCAGCCTATCCTATGTGGCAGATACGCAGTATTTT. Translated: CASSLSYVADTQYF.

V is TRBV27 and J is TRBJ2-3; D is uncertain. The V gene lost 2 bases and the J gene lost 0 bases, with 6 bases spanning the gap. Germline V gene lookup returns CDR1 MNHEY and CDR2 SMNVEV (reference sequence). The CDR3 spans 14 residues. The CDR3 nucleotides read TGTGCCAGCAGTTTAGGGCCTAGCACAGATACGCAGTATTTT. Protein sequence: CASSLGPSTDTQYF.

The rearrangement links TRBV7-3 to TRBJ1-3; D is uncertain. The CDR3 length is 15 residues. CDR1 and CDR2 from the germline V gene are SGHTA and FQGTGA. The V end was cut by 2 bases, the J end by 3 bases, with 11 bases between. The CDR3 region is CASSLARGSGNTIYF. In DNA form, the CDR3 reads TGTGCCAGCAGCTTAGCGCGTGGGAGTGGAAACACCATATATTTT.

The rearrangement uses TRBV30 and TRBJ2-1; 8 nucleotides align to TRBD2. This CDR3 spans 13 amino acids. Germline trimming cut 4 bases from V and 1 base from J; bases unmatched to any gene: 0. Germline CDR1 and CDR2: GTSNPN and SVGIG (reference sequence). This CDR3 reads CAWTSGSYNEQFF. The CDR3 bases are TGTGCCTGGACTAGCGGGTCCTACAATGAGCAGTTCTTC.

The CDR3 nucleotides read TGCGCCAGCAGCCGGGTAGCGGACTCCTACGAGCAGTACTTC. This translates into CASSRVADSYEQYF. The chain uses TRBV4-1 and TRBJ2-7; the D gene is possibly TRBD2 (6 bases). Germline loops: CDR1 MGHRA, CDR2 YSYEKL. V was shortened by 4 bases and J by 0 bases, with 10 bases between the two germline ends. CDR3 length: 14 amino acids.

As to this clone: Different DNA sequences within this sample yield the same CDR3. CDR3 DNA sequence: TGCGCCAGCAGCTTAGTCGGCTCCTACGAGCAGTACTTC. Encoded protein: CASSLVGSYEQYF. V and J are TRBV5-1 and TRBJ2-7; no clear D. Trimming cost V 2 bases and J 0 bases, with 6 bases left between them. There are 13 residues in the CDR3. The germline V gene has CDR1 SGHRS and CDR2 YFSETQ.

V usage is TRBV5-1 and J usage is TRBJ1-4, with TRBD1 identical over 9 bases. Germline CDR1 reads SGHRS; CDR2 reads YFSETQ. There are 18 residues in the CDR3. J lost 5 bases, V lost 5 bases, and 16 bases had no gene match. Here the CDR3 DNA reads TGCGCCAGCAGGCCCAATCCCCCAGGACAGGGGTCAAATGAAAAACTGTTTTTT. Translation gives CASRPNPPGQGSNEKLFF.

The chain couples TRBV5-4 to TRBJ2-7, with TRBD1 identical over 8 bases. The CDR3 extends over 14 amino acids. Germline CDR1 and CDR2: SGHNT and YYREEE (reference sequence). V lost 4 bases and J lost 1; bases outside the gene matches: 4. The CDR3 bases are TGTGCCAGCAGCCCCCGACAGGGGTCCTACGAGCAGTACTTC. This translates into CASSPRQGSYEQYF.

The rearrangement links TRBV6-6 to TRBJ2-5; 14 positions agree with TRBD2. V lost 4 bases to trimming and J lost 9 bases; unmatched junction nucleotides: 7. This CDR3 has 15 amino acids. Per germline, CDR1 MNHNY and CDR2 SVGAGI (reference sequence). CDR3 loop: CASSWGLAGVLAQYF. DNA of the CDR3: TGTGCCAGCAGTTGGGGACTAGCGGGAGTTTTGGCCCAGTACTTC.

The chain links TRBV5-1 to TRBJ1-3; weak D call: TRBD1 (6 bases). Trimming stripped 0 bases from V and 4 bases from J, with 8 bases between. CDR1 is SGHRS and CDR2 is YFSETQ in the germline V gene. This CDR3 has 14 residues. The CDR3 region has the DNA TGCGCCAGCAGCTTGGAGGGGGTCGGAAACACCATATATTTT. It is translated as CASSLEGVGNTIYF.

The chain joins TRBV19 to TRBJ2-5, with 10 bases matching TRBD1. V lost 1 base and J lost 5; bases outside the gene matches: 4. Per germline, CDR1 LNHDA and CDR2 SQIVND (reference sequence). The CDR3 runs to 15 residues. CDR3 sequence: CASSIVGTGDETQYF. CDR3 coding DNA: TGTGCCAGTAGTATAGTCGGGACAGGGGACGAGACCCAGTACTTC. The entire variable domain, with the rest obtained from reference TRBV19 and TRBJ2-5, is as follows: DGGITQSPKYLFRKEGQNVTLSCEQNLNHDAMYWYRQDPGQGLRLIYYSQIVNDFQKGDIAEGYSVSREKKESFPLTVTSAQKNPTAFYLCASSIVGTGDETQYFGPGTRLLVL.

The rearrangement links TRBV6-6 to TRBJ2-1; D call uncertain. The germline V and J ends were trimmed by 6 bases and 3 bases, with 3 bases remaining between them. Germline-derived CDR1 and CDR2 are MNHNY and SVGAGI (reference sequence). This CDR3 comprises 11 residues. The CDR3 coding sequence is TGTGCCAGCAGACACTACAATGAGCAGTTCTTC. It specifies CASRHYNEQFF.